This T cell receptor beta chain comes out of a study of cytomegalovirus exposure and HLA in healthy donors. Study background: Unique TCR beta sequences numbering approximately 120 million came from roughly 180 million T cells in an earlier analysis.

This clone was seen a handful of times. Its specificity is not known. Study results and limitations: V segments that were indistinguishable, TRBV6-2 and TRBV6-3 among them, were omitted from analysis. Association of 15,000 to 20,000 TCR beta sequences with HLA alleles was found at 0.05 false discovery rate in a later analysis. According to an earlier analysis, most TCR beta V segments yielded productive rearrangements about 90% or about 30% of the time.

The primer mix had 60 Vbeta and 13 Jbeta primers. The table came from immunoSEQ multiplex PCR; TCRdb's copy has only in-frame clones and leaves some out. Among roughly 130,000 clones listed, over 70% were seen once. The trim removed 2 bases at V and 0 bases at J, leaving 9 bases unmatched. The germline V gene has CDR1 MDHEN and CDR2 SYDVKM. CDR3 length equals 18 residues. The chain links TRBV28 to TRBJ1-1; TRBD1 aligns across 10 bases. The receptor was derived from a woman aged 40 to 50 in good health and CMV-seronegative. Sequencing was carried out using PBMCs. The CDR3 loop is CASSLTGQGTLMNTEAFF. As DNA, the CDR3 is TGTGCCAGCAGTTTAACGGGACAGGGGACCCTCATGAACACTGAAGCTTTCTTT.